This T cell receptor beta chain was sequenced during a study of blood T cell repertoires in COVID-19. Study-wide background: Sites across the United States, Italy and Spain contributed samples from acute and convalescent COVID-19. T cells, B-cell-depleted T cells, or PBMCs provided the cDNA or gDNA that served as material.

Unmatched junction bases numbered 10, after V lost 7 bases and J lost 0 bases. This CDR3 comprises 17 residues. In germline, CDR1 is SGHTA, CDR2 FQGNSA. This clone was counted a few times. In the authors' workflow: Estimation of nucleated cell counts was performed using reference gene primer amplification. The repertoire was sequenced with immunoSEQ multiplex PCR; TCRdb's copy has only in-frame clones and lacks some. V and J calls plus clone size are reproduced from that table; the DNA served to infer D and trimming. Among more than 95,000 clones listed, about 80% were seen once. V usage is TRBV7-2 and J usage is TRBJ2-7, with 12 nucleotides matching TRBD2. The sequence was collected from a human donor in a cohort sampled during active COVID-19. Sequencing was done on a sample of peripheral blood. CDR3 bases: TGTGCCAGCACCGATCTACTAGCGGGGGGAGGCTCCTACGAGCAGTACTTC. This codes for CASTDLLAGGGSYEQYF.